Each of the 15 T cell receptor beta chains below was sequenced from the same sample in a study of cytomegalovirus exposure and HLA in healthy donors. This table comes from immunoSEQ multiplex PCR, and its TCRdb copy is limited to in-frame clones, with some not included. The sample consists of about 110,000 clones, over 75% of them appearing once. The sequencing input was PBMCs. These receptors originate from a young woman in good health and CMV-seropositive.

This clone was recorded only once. This CDR3 reads CASSRSGGTEAFF. The CDR3 DNA follows: TGTGCCAGCAGTCGATCAGGGGGTACTGAAGCTTTCTTT. The V call is TRBV6-5, the J call TRBJ1-1, with 7 bases matching TRBD1. The germline V gene has CDR1 MNHEY and CDR2 SVGAGI. This CDR3 is 13 amino acids long. Germline trimming cut 5 bases from V and 5 bases from J; bases unmatched to any gene: 5.

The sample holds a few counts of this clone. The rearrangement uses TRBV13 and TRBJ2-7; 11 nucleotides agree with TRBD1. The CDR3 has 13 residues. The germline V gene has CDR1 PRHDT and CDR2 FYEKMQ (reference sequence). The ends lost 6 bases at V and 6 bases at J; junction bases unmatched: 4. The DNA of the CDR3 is TGTGCCAGCAGGGGACAGGGGGGAGCCGAGCAGTACTTC. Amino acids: CASRGQGGAEQYF. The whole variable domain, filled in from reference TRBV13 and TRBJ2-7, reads AAGVIQSPRHLIKEKRETATLKCYPIPRHDTVYWYQQGPGQDPQFLISFYEKMQSDKGSIPDRFSAQQFSDYHSELNMSSLELGDSALYFCASRGQGGAEQYFGPGTRLTVT.

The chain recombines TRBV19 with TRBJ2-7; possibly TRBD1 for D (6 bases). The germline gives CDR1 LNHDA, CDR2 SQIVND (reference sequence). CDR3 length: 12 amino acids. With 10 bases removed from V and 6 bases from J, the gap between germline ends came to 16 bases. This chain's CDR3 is CATGQPGGEQYF. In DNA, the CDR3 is TGTGCCACCGGACAGCCTGGGGGCGAGCAGTACTTC.

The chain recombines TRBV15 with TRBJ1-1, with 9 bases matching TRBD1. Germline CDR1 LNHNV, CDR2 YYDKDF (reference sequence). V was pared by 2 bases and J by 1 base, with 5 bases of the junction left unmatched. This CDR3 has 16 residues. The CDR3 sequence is CATSRPPGQGNTEAFF. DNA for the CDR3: TGTGCCACCAGCAGACCACCGGGACAGGGGAACACTGAAGCTTTCTTT.

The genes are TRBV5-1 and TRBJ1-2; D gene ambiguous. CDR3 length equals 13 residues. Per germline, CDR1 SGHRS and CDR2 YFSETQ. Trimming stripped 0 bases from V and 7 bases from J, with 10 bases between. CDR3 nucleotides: TGCGCCAGCAGCTTGGGAGGAGGTGGTGGCTACACCTTC. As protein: CASSLGGGGGYTF.

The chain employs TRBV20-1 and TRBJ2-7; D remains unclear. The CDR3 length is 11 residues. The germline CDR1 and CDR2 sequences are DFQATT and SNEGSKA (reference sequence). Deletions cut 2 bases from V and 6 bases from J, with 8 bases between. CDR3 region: CSARTYAEQYF. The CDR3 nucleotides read TGCAGTGCTAGAACCTACGCCGAGCAGTACTTC.

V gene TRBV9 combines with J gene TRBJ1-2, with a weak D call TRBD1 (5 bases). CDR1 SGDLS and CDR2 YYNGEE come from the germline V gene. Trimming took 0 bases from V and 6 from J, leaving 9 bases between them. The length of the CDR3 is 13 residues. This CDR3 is CASSVVSGDGYTF. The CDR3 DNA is TGTGCCAGCAGCGTAGTGTCGGGGGATGGCTACACCTTC.

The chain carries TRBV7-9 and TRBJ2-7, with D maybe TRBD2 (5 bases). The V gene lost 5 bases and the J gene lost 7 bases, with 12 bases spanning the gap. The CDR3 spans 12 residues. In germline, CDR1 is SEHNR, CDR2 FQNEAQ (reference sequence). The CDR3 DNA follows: TGTGCCAGCAGCCCGTCCTCGGGAGAGCAGTACTTC. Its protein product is CASSPSSGEQYF.

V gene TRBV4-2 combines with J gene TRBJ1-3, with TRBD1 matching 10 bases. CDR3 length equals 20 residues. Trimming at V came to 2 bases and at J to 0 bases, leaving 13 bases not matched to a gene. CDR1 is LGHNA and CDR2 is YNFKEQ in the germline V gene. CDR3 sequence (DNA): TGTGCCAGCAGCCAATTCTCCGGGACAGGGGTTTCTCCCTCTGGAAACACCATATATTTT. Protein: CASSQFSGTGVSPSGNTIYF.

Here the CDR3 reads CASSSSGRATEQFF. The DNA for the CDR3 is TGTGCCAGCAGCTCTAGCGGGAGGGCCACTGAGCAGTTCTTC. The chain joins TRBV6-1 to TRBJ2-1; 12 bases map to TRBD2. Losses at the gene ends were 6 bases for V and 9 bases for J; bases not matched to a gene: 6. CDR1 and CDR2 from the germline V gene are MNHNS and SASEGT. The CDR3 totals 14 residues.

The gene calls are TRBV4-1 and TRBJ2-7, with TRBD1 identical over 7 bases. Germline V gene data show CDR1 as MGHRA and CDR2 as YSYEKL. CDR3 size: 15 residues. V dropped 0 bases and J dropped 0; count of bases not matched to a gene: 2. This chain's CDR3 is CASSQDPGGSYEQYF. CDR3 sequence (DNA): TGCGCCAGCAGCCAAGATCCAGGGGGCTCCTACGAGCAGTACTTC.

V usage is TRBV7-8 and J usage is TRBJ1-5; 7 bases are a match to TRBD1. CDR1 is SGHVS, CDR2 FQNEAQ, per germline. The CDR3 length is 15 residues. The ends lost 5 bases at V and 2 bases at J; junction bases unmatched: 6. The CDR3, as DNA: TGTGCCAGCAGCCTAGACAGGGTAGGCAATCAGCCCCAGCATTTT. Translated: CASSLDRVGNQPQHF.

The DNA for the CDR3 is TGTGCCAGCAGCCTGGGACAGGGGATGACAGATACGCAGTATTTT. It yields the protein CASSLGQGMTDTQYF. The chain has TRBV4-2 and TRBJ2-3; TRBD1 matches 10 bases. Per germline, CDR1 LGHNA and CDR2 YNFKEQ. V shed 4 bases, J shed 3 bases, and the junction held 4 bases outside the gene matches. This CDR3 region has 15 residues.

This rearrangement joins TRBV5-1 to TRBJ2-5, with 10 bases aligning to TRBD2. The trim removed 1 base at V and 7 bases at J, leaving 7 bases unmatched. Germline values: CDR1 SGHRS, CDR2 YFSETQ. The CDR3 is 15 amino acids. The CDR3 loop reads CASSLFLAGEGTQYF. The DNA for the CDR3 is TGCGCCAGCAGCTTGTTTCTAGCGGGGGAGGGGACCCAGTACTTC.

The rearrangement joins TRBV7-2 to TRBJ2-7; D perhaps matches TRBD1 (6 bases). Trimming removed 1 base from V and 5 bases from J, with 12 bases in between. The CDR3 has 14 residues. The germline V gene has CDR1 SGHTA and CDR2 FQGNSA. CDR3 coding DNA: TGTGCCAGCAGCTTAGTGGCCAGGGGACACGAGCAGTACTTC. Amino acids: CASSLVARGHEQYF.